This T cell receptor beta chain appears in the sequencing data of a study of T cell responses to AZD1222 COVID-19 vaccine (dated by TCRdb to about 2021). Context from the whole study: A total of around 240 trial participants underwent TCR sequencing, of whom 200 to 220 had received two doses of AZD1222 and roughly 26 had received two doses of the MenACWY control vaccine. Trial participants were enrolled by age into subgroups of 18-55, 56-69 and 70-plus years, and about 150, 27 and 61 TCR-sequenced participants, respectively, were included in these subgroups.

About this clone: This clone's antigen is unknown. It has no much larger one-base neighbor in the sample; base qualities were not kept.

Broad study findings and their caveats: Conclusions about previously exposed vaccinees are limited, since just 5 or 6 AZD1222 recipients were seropositive for SARS-CoV-2 at baseline. Reportedly, close to half of the unique spike-specific TCRs recognized epitopes lying outside the regions that are mutated in the B.1.351 and B.1.1.7 variants. CD4 TCRs associated with the vaccine covered the entire spike protein, and the dominant responses were in regions 160-218 and 743-854. Because no day 14 peak-response samples were available, the repertoires could be characterized only after the peak T cell response. After two AZD1222 doses, spike-specific TCR breadth and depth were significantly higher than at day 0 and than in MenACWY recipients. The 56-69-year group was small, and its depth increase did not reach significance, likely because of low power. Participants were mostly white British and included more females than males, and it was suggested by the authors that clonal diversity may have been underestimated.

The CDR3 regions of human TCRbeta chains were analyzed by immunosequencing. The authors processed their data as follows. TCRs in the repertoires were compared against a reference library of SARS-CoV-2-specific TCRs that had been generated with the MIRA antigen-specificity platform. Breadth meant the fraction of unique TCRs that were SARS-CoV-2-associated, whereas depth meant the fraction of total T cells that were SARS-CoV-2-associated. Each spike-specific TCR was assigned to its reactive spike region and to a CD4 or CD8 class using the MIRA data. Log10-transformed breadth and depth values were compared by one-way ANOVA with Sidak's multiple comparisons tests. TCRdb mirrors the immuneACCESS table, restricted to in-frame sequences. Some clones are absent from its copies; in checked studies, under half trace to an unresolved V gene, and the reason for the others is unknown. The V and J calls and clone size are taken from that table; D and trimming were inferred from the DNA. The sample records about 150,000 clones, roughly 90% of which are singletons. Of the sample, 5.5% to 6% is held by the ten largest clones.

For CDR1 and CDR2, the germline V gene (reference sequence) lists LNHDA and SQIVND. CDR3 length: 15 amino acids, cysteine to phenylalanine. Here the CDR3 DNA is all that survives: 45 bases in frame from base 1. Trimming takes 3 bases from V and 3 bases from J, and the germline ends sit 9 bases apart. What this sample's time point label stands for: baseline before first vaccination. Read against the paper, the sample's treatment or condition label means: meningococcal conjugate vaccine given as trial control. Samples from vaccinated people were obtained from the UK trials COV001 and COV002, which included a single-blind randomized controlled phase 2/3 trial of AZD1222 (ChAdOx1 nCoV-19) in healthy adults. Trial participant PBMC samples were collected at day 0 and day 28 after the second dose for TCRbeta chain sequencing.

The V and J genes are TRBV19 and TRBJ1-6, with TRBD1 as a weak D call on 6 bases. The source material was peripheral blood, sampled on day 0 of MenACWY control vaccination. This TCR was sampled from an adult in good health. The CDR3: CASSIQTGYNSPLHF. The DNA sequence is given as TGTGCCAGTAGTATCCAGACAGGCTATAATTCACCCCTCCACTTT.